A single sample is the source of the 3 T cell receptor beta chains below, sequenced in a study of shared T cell receptors in the human thymus. The protocol was immunoSEQ multiplex PCR, while the TCRdb copy is restricted to in-frame clones and leaves out a portion. The repertoire holds approximately 760,000 clones, with approximately 83% as singletons. The sample was also linked to a second study, of human thymus T cells.

The sample taken for sequencing was thymocytes. The receptors were gathered from a girl under three years old with a congenital heart defect.

The rearrangement uses TRBV5-1 and TRBJ1-1, with no clear D. Trimming left V 3 bases short and J 3 bases short, with 15 bases between. The CDR3 is made up of 15 amino acids. Germline V gene lookup returns CDR1 SGHRS and CDR2 YFSETQ. This CDR3 reads CASSSPAGRYTEAFF. The CDR3 nucleotides are TGCGCCAGCAGCTCGCCGGCGGGGAGGTACACTGAAGCTTTCTTT.

The chain is built from TRBV15 and TRBJ1-1; weak D call: TRBD1 (5 bases). There are 14 residues in the CDR3. Trimming took off 2 bases at V and 5 bases at J, with 12 bases between the two ends. Germline V lookup: CDR1 LNHNV, CDR2 YYDKDF (reference sequence). The DNA of the CDR3 is TGTGCCACCAGCAGATTACGGGGGGAAACTGAAGCTTTCTTT. It specifies CATSRLRGETEAFF. The complete variable domain, with remaining parts taken from reference TRBV15 and TRBJ1-1, reads DAMVIQNPRYQVTQFGKPVTLSCSQTLNHNVMYWYQQKSSQAPKLLFHYYDKDFNNEADTPDNFQSRRPNTSFCFLDIRSPGLGDTAMYLCATSRLRGETEAFFGQGTRLTVV.

The rearrangement links TRBV18 to TRBJ1-5; D not resolved. In germline, CDR1 is KGHSH, CDR2 LQKENI. V lost 5 bases, J lost 0 bases, and 8 bases lay in between. This CDR3 spans 14 amino acids. CDR3 residues: CASSVHYSNQPQHF. In DNA, the CDR3 is TGTGCCAGCTCAGTACATTATAGCAATCAGCCCCAGCATTTT.